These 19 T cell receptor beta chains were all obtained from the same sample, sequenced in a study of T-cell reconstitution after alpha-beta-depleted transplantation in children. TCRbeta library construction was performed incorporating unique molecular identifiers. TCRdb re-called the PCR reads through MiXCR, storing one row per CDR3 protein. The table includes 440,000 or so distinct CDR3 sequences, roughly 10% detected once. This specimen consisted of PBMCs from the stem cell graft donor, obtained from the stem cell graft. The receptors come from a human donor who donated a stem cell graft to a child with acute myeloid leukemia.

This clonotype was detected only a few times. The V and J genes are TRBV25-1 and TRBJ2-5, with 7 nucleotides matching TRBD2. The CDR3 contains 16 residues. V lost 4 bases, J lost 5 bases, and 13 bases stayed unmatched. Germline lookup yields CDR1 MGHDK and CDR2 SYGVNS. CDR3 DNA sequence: TGTGCCAGCAGTGTTGGCGATTTATGGGGAGGGGAGACCCAGTACTTC. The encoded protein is CASSVGDLWGGETQYF.

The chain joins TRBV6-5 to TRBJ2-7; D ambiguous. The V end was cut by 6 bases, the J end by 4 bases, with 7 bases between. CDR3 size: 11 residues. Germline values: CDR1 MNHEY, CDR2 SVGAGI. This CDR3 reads CASRTLYEQYF. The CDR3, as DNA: TGTGCCAGCAGGACTCTTTACGAGCAGTACTTC.

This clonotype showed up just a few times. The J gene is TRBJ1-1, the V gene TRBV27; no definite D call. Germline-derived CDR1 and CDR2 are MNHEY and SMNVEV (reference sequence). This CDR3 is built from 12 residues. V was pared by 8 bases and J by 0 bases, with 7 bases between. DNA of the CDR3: TGTGCCAGCGGATGGATGAACACTGAAGCTTTCTTT. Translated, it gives CASGWMNTEAFF.

The CDR3 sequence is CSAVSALAPSTDTQYF. The CDR3 nucleotides read TGCAGCGCAGTGAGTGCTCTAGCGCCAAGCACAGATACGCAGTATTTT. This chain uses TRBV29-1 with TRBJ2-3; the D gene is possibly TRBD2 (6 bases). V gave up 7 bases and J gave up 0 bases, with 20 bases separating them. This CDR3 region has 16 residues. CDR1 SQVTM and CDR2 ANQGSEA come from the germline V gene.

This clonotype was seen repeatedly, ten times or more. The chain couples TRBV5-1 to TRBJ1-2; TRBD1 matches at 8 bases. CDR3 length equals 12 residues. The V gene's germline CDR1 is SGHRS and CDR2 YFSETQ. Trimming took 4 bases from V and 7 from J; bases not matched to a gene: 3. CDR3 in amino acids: CASSLDRGGYTF. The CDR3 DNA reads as TGCGCCAGCAGCCTTGACAGGGGTGGCTACACCTTC.

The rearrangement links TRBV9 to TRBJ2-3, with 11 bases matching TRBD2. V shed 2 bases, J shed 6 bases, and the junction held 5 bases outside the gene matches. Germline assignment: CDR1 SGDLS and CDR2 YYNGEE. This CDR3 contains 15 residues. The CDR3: CASSVTSGTGDTQYF. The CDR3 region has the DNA TGTGCCAGCAGCGTGACTAGCGGGACGGGGGATACGCAGTATTTT.

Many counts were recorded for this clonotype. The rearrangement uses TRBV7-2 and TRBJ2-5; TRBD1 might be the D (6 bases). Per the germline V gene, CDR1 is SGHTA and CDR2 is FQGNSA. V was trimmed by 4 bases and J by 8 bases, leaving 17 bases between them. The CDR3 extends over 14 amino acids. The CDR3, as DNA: TGTGCCAGCAGCTCGAGGGGGAAAGAGGCCACCCAGTACTTC. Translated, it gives CASSSRGKEATQYF.

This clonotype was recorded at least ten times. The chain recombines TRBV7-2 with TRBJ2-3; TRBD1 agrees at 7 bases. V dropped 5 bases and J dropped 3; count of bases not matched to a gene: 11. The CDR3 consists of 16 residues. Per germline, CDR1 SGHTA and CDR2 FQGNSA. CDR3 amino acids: CASSPNRDRLTDTQYF. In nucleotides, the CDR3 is TGTGCCAGCAGCCCGAACCGGGACAGATTAACAGATACGCAGTATTTT.

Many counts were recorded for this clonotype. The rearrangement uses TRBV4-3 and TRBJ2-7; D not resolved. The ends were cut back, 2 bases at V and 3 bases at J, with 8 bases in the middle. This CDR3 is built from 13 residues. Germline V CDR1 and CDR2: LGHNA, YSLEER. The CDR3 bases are TGCGCCAGCAGCCAAAGACACGGCTACGAGCAGTACTTC. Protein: CASSQRHGYEQYF.

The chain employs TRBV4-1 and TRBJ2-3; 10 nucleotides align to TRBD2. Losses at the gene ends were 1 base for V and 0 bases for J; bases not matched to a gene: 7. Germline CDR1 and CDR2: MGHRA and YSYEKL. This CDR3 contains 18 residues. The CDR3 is CASSQVLGAGGSTDTQYF. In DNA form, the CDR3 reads TGCGCCAGCAGCCAAGTTCTGGGAGCGGGAGGGAGCACAGATACGCAGTATTTT.

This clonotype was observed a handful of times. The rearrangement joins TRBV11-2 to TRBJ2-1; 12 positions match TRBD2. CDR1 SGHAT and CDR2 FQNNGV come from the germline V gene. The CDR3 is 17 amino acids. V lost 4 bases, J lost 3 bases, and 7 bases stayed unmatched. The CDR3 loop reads CASSSITGLAGYNEQFF. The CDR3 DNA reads TGTGCCAGCAGCTCGATTACGGGACTAGCGGGCTACAATGAGCAGTTCTTC.

CDR3 sequence reads: CASSPSRRGARDTEAFF. DNA for the CDR3: TGCGCCAGCAGCCCTAGTCGGCGGGGGGCGCGAGATACTGAAGCTTTCTTT. This chain joins TRBV5-1 and TRBJ1-1; perhaps TRBD1 as D (6 bases). CDR1 is SGHRS, CDR2 YFSETQ, per germline. The CDR3 covers 17 residues. Trimming removed 4 bases at V and 5 bases at J, with 24 bases between.

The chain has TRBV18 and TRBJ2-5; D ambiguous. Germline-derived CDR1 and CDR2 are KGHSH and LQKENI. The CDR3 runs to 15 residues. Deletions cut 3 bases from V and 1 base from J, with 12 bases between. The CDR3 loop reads CASSPGRTLQETQYF. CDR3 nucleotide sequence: TGTGCCAGCTCACCGGGCAGGACCCTCCAAGAGACCCAGTACTTC.

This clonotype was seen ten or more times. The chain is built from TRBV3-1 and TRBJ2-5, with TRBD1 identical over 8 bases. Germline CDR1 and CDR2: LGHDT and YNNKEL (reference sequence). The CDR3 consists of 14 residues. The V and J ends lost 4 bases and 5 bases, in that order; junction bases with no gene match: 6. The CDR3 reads CASSLRTGKETQYF. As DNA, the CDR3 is TGTGCCAGCAGCCTCAGGACAGGGAAGGAGACCCAGTACTTC.

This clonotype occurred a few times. In DNA form, the CDR3 reads TGTGCCAGCAGCTTAGACGTGCTCTATGGCTACACCTTC. Its translation: CASSLDVLYGYTF. V usage is TRBV7-8 and J usage is TRBJ1-2; no definite D call. V was clipped by 1 base and J by 4 bases, with 7 bases between them. Germline V gene data show CDR1 as SGHVS and CDR2 as FQNEAQ. CDR3 length equals 13 residues. Filled out from reference TRBV7-8 and TRBJ1-2, the complete variable domain reads GAGVSQSPRYKVAKRGQDVALRCDPISGHVSLFWYQQALGQGPEFLTYFQNEAQLDKSGLPSDRFFAERPEGSVSTLKIQRTQQEDSAVYLCASSLDVLYGYTFGSGTRLTVV.

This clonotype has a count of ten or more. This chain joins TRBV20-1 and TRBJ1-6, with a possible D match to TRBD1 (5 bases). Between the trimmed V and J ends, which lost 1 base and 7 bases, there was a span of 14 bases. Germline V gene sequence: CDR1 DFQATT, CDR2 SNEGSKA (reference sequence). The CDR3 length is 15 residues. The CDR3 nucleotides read TGCAGTGCTAGAGCTCCCGGGACGGAAAATTCACCCCTCCACTTT. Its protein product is CSARAPGTENSPLHF.

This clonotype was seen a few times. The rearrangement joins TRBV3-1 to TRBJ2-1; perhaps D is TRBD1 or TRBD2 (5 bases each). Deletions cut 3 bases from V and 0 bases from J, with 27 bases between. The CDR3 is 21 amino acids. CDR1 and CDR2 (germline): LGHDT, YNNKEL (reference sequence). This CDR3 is CASSHQPGAAIQLSSYNEQFF. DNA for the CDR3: TGTGCCAGCAGCCACCAACCCGGGGCAGCTATCCAACTAAGCTCCTACAATGAGCAGTTCTTC.

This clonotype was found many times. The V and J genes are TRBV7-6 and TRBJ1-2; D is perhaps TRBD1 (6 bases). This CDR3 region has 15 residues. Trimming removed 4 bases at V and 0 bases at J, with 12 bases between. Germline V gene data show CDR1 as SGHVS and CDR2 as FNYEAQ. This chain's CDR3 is CASSSPGQTNYGYTF. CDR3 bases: TGTGCCAGCAGCTCACCCGGACAGACTAACTATGGCTACACCTTC. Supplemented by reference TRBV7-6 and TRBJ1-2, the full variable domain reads GAGVSQSPRYKVTKRGQDVALRCDPISGHVSLYWYRQALGQGPEFLTYFNYEAQQDKSGLPNDRFSAERPEGSISTLTIQRTEQRDSAMYRCASSSPGQTNYGYTFGSGTRLTVV.

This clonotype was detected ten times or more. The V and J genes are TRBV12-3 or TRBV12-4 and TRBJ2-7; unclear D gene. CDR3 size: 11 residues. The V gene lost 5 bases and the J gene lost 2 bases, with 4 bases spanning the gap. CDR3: CASSNTYEQYF. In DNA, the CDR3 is TGTGCCAGCAGTAATACCTACGAGCAGTACTTC.